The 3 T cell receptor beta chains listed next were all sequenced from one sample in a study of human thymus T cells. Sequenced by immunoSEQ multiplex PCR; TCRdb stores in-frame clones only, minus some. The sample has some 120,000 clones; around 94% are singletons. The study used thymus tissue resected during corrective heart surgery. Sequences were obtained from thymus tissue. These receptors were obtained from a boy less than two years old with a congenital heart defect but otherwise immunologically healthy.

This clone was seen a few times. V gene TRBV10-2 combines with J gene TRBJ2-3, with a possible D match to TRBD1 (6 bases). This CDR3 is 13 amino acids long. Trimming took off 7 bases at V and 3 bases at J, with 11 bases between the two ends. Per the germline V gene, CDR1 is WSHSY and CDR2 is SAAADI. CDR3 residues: CASIGGMTDTQYF. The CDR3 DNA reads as TGCGCCAGCATAGGGGGTATGACAGATACGCAGTATTTT.

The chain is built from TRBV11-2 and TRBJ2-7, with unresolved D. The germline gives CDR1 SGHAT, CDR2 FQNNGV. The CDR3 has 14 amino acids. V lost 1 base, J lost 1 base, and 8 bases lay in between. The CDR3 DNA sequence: TGTGCCAGCAGCTTAGTCAAGTGTTCCTACGAGCAGTACTTC. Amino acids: CASSLVKCSYEQYF.

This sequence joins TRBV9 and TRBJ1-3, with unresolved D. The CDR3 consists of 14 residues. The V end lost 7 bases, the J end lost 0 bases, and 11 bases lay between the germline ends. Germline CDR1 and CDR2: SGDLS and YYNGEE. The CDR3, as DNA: TGTGCCAGCGGCCTAGGAATCTCTGGAAACACCATATATTTT. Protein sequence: CASGLGISGNTIYF.